The rows below give T cell receptor beta chains drawn from one sample of a study of spatial heterogeneity in lung cancer. TCRdb ran MiXCR on the 5' RACE reads and lists one entry per CDR3 protein. Among around 2,500 distinct CDR3 sequences listed, 5.8% were seen once. Sequenced here: lung tumor tissue, sampled at surgery. All receptors come from a male donor with early-stage non-small cell lung cancer. Both conserved end residues are part of each CDR3. Fields, in order: V gene, J gene, CDR3 length, clone size, D gene, CDR3 protein, CDR3 DNA. A D gene is named only where the DNA matches it firmly. The size of a clone is reported for some rows only, either as once, few or many, or as a class for expanded clones.

v_gene: TRBV19
j_gene: TRBJ2-5
len: 14
abundance: -
d_gene: TRBD2
CDR3aa: CASSTGLAGVSQYF
CDR3nt: TGTGCCAGTAGTACCGGGCTAGCGGGAGTGTCCCAGTACTTC

v_gene: TRBV28
j_gene: TRBJ1-5
len: 17
abundance: many
d_gene: -
CDR3aa: CASSLATGTRGNQPQHF
CDR3nt: TGTGCCAGCAGTTTGGCAACAGGGACCCGTGGCAATCAGCCCCAGCATTTT

v_gene: TRBV4-1
j_gene: TRBJ2-3
len: 16
abundance: medium-sized
d_gene: TRBD2
CDR3aa: CASSQEGLAGADTQYF
CDR3nt: TGCGCCAGCAGCCAAGAGGGGCTAGCGGGAGCAGATACGCAGTATTTT

v_gene: TRBV7-2
j_gene: TRBJ2-3
len: 11
abundance: few
d_gene: TRBD1
CDR3aa: CASSSGQEQYF
CDR3nt: TGTGCCAGCAGCTCGGGACAGGAGCAGTATTTT

v_gene: TRBV28
j_gene: TRBJ2-7
len: 16
abundance: medium-sized
d_gene: TRBD2
CDR3aa: CASRPAGTSGIYEQYF
CDR3nt: TGTGCCAGCAGGCCTGCCGGGACTAGCGGGATCTACGAGCAGTACTTC

v_gene: TRBV29-1
j_gene: TRBJ2-5
len: 12
abundance: medium-sized
d_gene: -
CDR3aa: CSSQGYPGTQYF
CDR3nt: TGCAGCTCCCAGGGATATCCGGGGACCCAGTACTTC

v_gene: TRBV18
j_gene: TRBJ2-1
len: 17
abundance: medium-sized
d_gene: TRBD1
CDR3aa: CASSPDLLDRVWNEQFF
CDR3nt: TGTGCCAGCTCACCGGACCTGCTCGACAGGGTATGGAATGAGCAGTTCTTC

v_gene: TRBV29-1
j_gene: TRBJ2-1
len: 11
abundance: medium-sized
d_gene: TRBD2
CDR3aa: CSVEGGDEQFF
CDR3nt: TGCAGCGTTGAGGGGGGGGATGAGCAGTTCTTC

v_gene: TRBV20-1
j_gene: TRBJ2-1
len: 15
abundance: many
d_gene: -
CDR3aa: CSAQPQGPLNNEQFF
CDR3nt: TGCAGTGCTCAGCCACAGGGACCGCTGAACAATGAGCAGTTCTTC

v_gene: TRBV20-1
j_gene: TRBJ1-5
len: 14
abundance: medium-sized
d_gene: -
CDR3aa: CSARPGGPNQPQHF
CDR3nt: TGCAGTGCTAGACCCGGAGGGCCCAATCAGCCCCAGCATTTT

v_gene: TRBV20-1
j_gene: TRBJ2-5
len: 14
abundance: large
d_gene: TRBD2
CDR3aa: CSAPGLVWSETQYF
CDR3nt: TGCAGTGCCCCGGGACTAGTTTGGTCGGAGACCCAGTACTTC

v_gene: TRBV10-3
j_gene: TRBJ2-7
len: 13
abundance: medium-sized
d_gene: TRBD2
CDR3aa: CAISSGRAYEQYF
CDR3nt: TGTGCCATCAGCAGCGGGAGGGCCTACGAGCAGTACTTC

v_gene: TRBV12-3/TRBV12-4
j_gene: TRBJ2-3
len: 15
abundance: -
d_gene: -
CDR3aa: CASGPGGHSTDTQYF
CDR3nt: TGTGCCAGCGGGCCCGGGGGGCATAGCACAGATACGCAGTATTTT

v_gene: TRBV6-5
j_gene: TRBJ1-6
len: 15
abundance: medium-sized
d_gene: -
CDR3aa: CASGTGTPRIHVLHF
CDR3nt: TGTGCCAGCGGAACCGGGACACCAAGAATTCATGTCCTCCACTTT

v_gene: TRBV29-1
j_gene: TRBJ1-4
len: 15
abundance: medium-sized
d_gene: -
CDR3aa: CSVNQRTESNEKLFF
CDR3nt: TGCAGCGTCAACCAGAGGACAGAATCTAATGAAAAACTGTTTTTT

v_gene: TRBV28
j_gene: TRBJ2-7
len: 16
abundance: medium-sized
d_gene: TRBD2
CDR3aa: CASSSAGTSGVYEQYF
CDR3nt: TGTGCCAGCAGTTCCGCCGGGACTAGCGGGGTCTACGAGCAGTACTTC

v_gene: TRBV5-1
j_gene: TRBJ2-1
len: 11
abundance: medium-sized
d_gene: -
CDR3aa: CASSLTNEQFF
CDR3nt: TGCGCCAGCAGCTTGACGAATGAGCAGTTCTTC

v_gene: TRBV7-2
j_gene: TRBJ2-5
len: 13
abundance: -
d_gene: -
CDR3aa: CASRPRSEETQYF
CDR3nt: TGTGCCAGCAGACCACGCTCCGAAGAGACCCAGTACTTC

v_gene: TRBV7-8
j_gene: TRBJ2-1
len: 12
abundance: few
d_gene: -
CDR3aa: CASSLRDPRQFF
CDR3nt: TGTGCCAGCAGTTTAAGGGACCCACGGCAGTTCTTC

v_gene: TRBV23-1
j_gene: TRBJ1-5
len: 15
abundance: large
d_gene: -
CDR3aa: CASSQSGAGRQPQHF
CDR3nt: TGCGCCAGCAGTCAATCGGGGGCAGGGCGTCAGCCCCAGCATTTT

v_gene: TRBV7-3
j_gene: TRBJ2-5
len: 14
abundance: many
d_gene: -
CDR3aa: CASSPGALAETQYF
CDR3nt: TGTGCCAGCAGTCCGGGCGCGTTGGCAGAGACCCAGTACTTC

v_gene: TRBV20-1
j_gene: TRBJ2-7
len: 15
abundance: medium-sized
d_gene: -
CDR3aa: CSARDRRAPSYEQYF
CDR3nt: TGCAGTGCTAGAGATCGAAGGGCCCCTTCCTACGAGCAGTACTTC

v_gene: TRBV7-2
j_gene: TRBJ2-7
len: 12
abundance: medium-sized
d_gene: -
CDR3aa: CASSTTSYEQYF
CDR3nt: TGTGCCAGCAGCACAACCTCCTACGAGCAGTACTTC

v_gene: TRBV20-1
j_gene: TRBJ2-7
len: 18
abundance: medium-sized
d_gene: TRBD2
CDR3aa: CSARDRTSGRVDAYEQYF
CDR3nt: TGCAGTGCTAGAGATCGGACTAGCGGGAGGGTAGACGCCTACGAGCAGTACTTC

v_gene: TRBV7-3
j_gene: TRBJ2-2
len: 15
abundance: medium-sized
d_gene: -
CDR3aa: CASSLFPGNTGELFF
CDR3nt: TGTGCCAGCAGCTTATTTCCCGGGAACACCGGGGAGCTGTTTTTT

v_gene: TRBV29-1
j_gene: TRBJ2-7
len: 11
abundance: medium-sized
d_gene: -
CDR3aa: CSVEVVYEQYF
CDR3nt: TGCAGCGTTGAAGTCGTCTACGAGCAGTACTTC

v_gene: TRBV29-1
j_gene: TRBJ1-5
len: 13
abundance: medium-sized
d_gene: -
CDR3aa: CSVVVGSNQPQHF
CDR3nt: TGCAGCGTTGTCGTCGGGAGCAATCAGCCCCAGCATTTT

v_gene: TRBV6-2/TRBV6-3
j_gene: TRBJ2-3
len: 16
abundance: many
d_gene: -
CDR3aa: CASSYSPGFVIDTQYF
CDR3nt: TGTGCCAGCAGTTACTCGCCCGGGTTCGTCATAGATACGCAGTATTTT

v_gene: TRBV24-1
j_gene: TRBJ2-7
len: 13
abundance: -
d_gene: -
CDR3aa: CATSLLPRYEQYF
CDR3nt: TGTGCCACCAGTCTCCTCCCCCGGTACGAGCAGTACTTC

v_gene: TRBV18
j_gene: TRBJ2-5
len: 15
abundance: medium-sized
d_gene: -
CDR3aa: CASSPLLQGDETQYF
CDR3nt: TGTGCCAGCTCACCACTCCTGCAGGGAGATGAGACCCAGTACTTC

v_gene: TRBV20-1
j_gene: TRBJ2-2
len: 14
abundance: many
d_gene: -
CDR3aa: CSATENTNPGELFF
CDR3nt: TGCAGTGCTACGGAGAATACGAACCCCGGGGAGCTGTTTTTT

v_gene: TRBV5-1
j_gene: TRBJ1-4
len: 14
abundance: medium-sized
d_gene: -
CDR3aa: CASSLGSTNEKLFF
CDR3nt: TGCGCCAGCAGCTTGGGATCTACTAATGAAAAACTGTTTTTT

v_gene: TRBV28
j_gene: TRBJ1-1
len: 12
abundance: medium-sized
d_gene: TRBD1
CDR3aa: CASSFGDRAAFF
CDR3nt: TGTGCCAGCAGTTTCGGTGACAGGGCGGCTTTCTTT

v_gene: TRBV6-2/TRBV6-3
j_gene: TRBJ2-1
len: 14
abundance: medium-sized
d_gene: -
CDR3aa: CASISQPLLNEQFF
CDR3nt: TGTGCCAGCATCAGCCAGCCTCTATTGAATGAGCAGTTCTTC

v_gene: TRBV28
j_gene: TRBJ2-3
len: 14
abundance: medium-sized
d_gene: -
CDR3aa: CASSLGAGPDTQYF
CDR3nt: TGTGCCAGCAGTTTAGGGGCAGGGCCAGATACGCAGTATTTT

v_gene: TRBV12-3/TRBV12-4
j_gene: TRBJ2-2
len: 13
abundance: many
d_gene: TRBD1
CDR3aa: CASSSTGAGELFF
CDR3nt: TGTGCCAGCAGCAGCACAGGGGCCGGGGAGCTGTTTTTT

v_gene: TRBV5-1
j_gene: TRBJ2-7
len: 15
abundance: large
d_gene: -
CDR3aa: CASSLLSGPTYEQYF
CDR3nt: TGCGCCAGCAGCCTGCTTAGCGGACCGACCTACGAGCAGTACTTC

v_gene: TRBV5-1
j_gene: TRBJ2-7
len: 19
abundance: -
d_gene: TRBD2
CDR3aa: CASSREGLAGPGRAGEQYF
CDR3nt: TGCGCCAGCAGCCGGGAAGGACTAGCGGGCCCAGGACGGGCTGGCGAGCAGTACTTC

v_gene: TRBV11-1
j_gene: TRBJ2-3
len: 15
abundance: medium-sized
d_gene: -
CDR3aa: CASSLAFQGLDTQYF
CDR3nt: TGTGCCAGCAGCTTAGCCTTCCAGGGATTGGATACGCAGTATTTT

v_gene: TRBV24-1
j_gene: TRBJ2-3
len: 16
abundance: medium-sized
d_gene: TRBD2
CDR3aa: CATSDPAGGRADTQYF
CDR3nt: TGTGCCACCAGTGATCCAGCGGGAGGGCGCGCAGATACGCAGTATTTT

v_gene: TRBV27
j_gene: TRBJ2-7
len: 13
abundance: medium-sized
d_gene: -
CDR3aa: CASGYSQVGEQYF
CDR3nt: TGTGCCAGCGGGTACTCACAGGTCGGCGAGCAGTACTTC

v_gene: TRBV5-4
j_gene: TRBJ2-3
len: 15
abundance: medium-sized
d_gene: -
CDR3aa: CASSLRGGSTDTQYF
CDR3nt: TGTGCCAGCAGCTTGAGGGGGGGATCCACAGATACGCAGTATTTT

v_gene: TRBV5-1
j_gene: TRBJ1-2
len: 15
abundance: medium-sized
d_gene: TRBD1
CDR3aa: CASSLVVGGANGYTF
CDR3nt: TGCGCCAGCAGCTTGGTGGTAGGGGGCGCGAATGGCTACACCTTC

v_gene: TRBV12-3/TRBV12-4
j_gene: TRBJ1-5
len: 13
abundance: medium-sized
d_gene: -
CDR3aa: CASSFGEGTPQHF
CDR3nt: TGTGCCAGCAGTTTTGGTGAGGGTACGCCCCAGCATTTT

v_gene: TRBV18
j_gene: TRBJ2-7
len: 16
abundance: medium-sized
d_gene: -
CDR3aa: CASSPRGGKSSYEQYF
CDR3nt: TGTGCCAGCTCACCCCGAGGGGGAAAAAGCTCCTACGAGCAGTACTTC

v_gene: TRBV5-1
j_gene: TRBJ2-1
len: 16
abundance: -
d_gene: TRBD2
CDR3aa: CASSLFALAGRGEQFF
CDR3nt: TGCGCCAGCAGCTTGTTTGCCCTAGCGGGACGTGGTGAGCAGTTCTTC

v_gene: TRBV28
j_gene: TRBJ2-7
len: 15
abundance: medium-sized
d_gene: TRBD1
CDR3aa: CASSVTGYGSYEQYF
CDR3nt: TGTGCCAGCAGCGTGACAGGGTACGGTTCCTACGAGCAGTACTTC

v_gene: TRBV18
j_gene: TRBJ2-2
len: 12
abundance: many
d_gene: -
CDR3aa: CASEGIAGELFF
CDR3nt: TGTGCCAGCGAAGGGATCGCCGGGGAGCTGTTTTTT

v_gene: TRBV20-1
j_gene: TRBJ2-5
len: 14
abundance: medium-sized
d_gene: -
CDR3aa: CSASLRQGGETQYF
CDR3nt: TGCAGTGCTAGCCTGCGACAGGGAGGGGAGACCCAGTACTTC

v_gene: TRBV6-2/TRBV6-3
j_gene: TRBJ2-7
len: 11
abundance: many
d_gene: -
CDR3aa: CASSRSYEQYF
CDR3nt: TGTGCCAGCAGCCGGTCCTACGAGCAGTACTTC

v_gene: TRBV7-3
j_gene: TRBJ2-7
len: 15
abundance: medium-sized
d_gene: -
CDR3aa: CASSLGRADTYEQYF
CDR3nt: TGTGCCAGCAGCCTAGGGCGGGCGGACACCTACGAGCAGTACTTC

v_gene: TRBV6-1
j_gene: TRBJ2-1
len: 15
abundance: medium-sized
d_gene: TRBD2
CDR3aa: CASKNRLAGYNEQFF
CDR3nt: TGTGCCAGCAAAAATAGGCTAGCGGGATACAATGAGCAGTTCTTC